This entry lists 32 T cell receptor beta chains sequenced from one sample in a study of T cell responses to AZD1222 COVID-19 vaccine. Sequenced by immunoSEQ multiplex PCR; TCRdb stores in-frame clones only, minus some. Of over 70,000 clones in the sample, about 91% are singletons; the top ten hold about a tenth. Material: peripheral blood, obtained 28 days after the second AZD1222 dose. All receptors derive from an adult who received the AZD1222 COVID-19 vaccine.

This sequence joins TRBV12-5 and TRBJ2-3; D uncertain. The CDR3 contains 13 residues. Looked up from germline, CDR1 is LGHNT and CDR2 is FRNRAP. V was shortened by 2 bases and J by 3 bases, with 6 bases between the two germline ends. The DNA for the CDR3 is TGTGCTAGTGGTTTGTCTACAACAGATACGCAGTATTTT. Translating gives CASGLSTTDTQYF. The variable domain in full, with the rest retrieved from reference TRBV12-5 and TRBJ2-3, is DARVTQTPRHKVTEMGQEVTMRCQPILGHNTVFWYRQTMMQGLELLAYFRNRAPLDDSGMPKDRFSAEMPDATLATLKIQPSEPRDSAVYFCASGLSTTDTQYFGPGTRLTVL.

The chain employs TRBV11-2 and TRBJ2-5, with D possibly TRBD2 on 5 matching bases. Trimming cost V 5 bases and J 4 bases, with 17 bases left between them. This CDR3 spans 15 amino acids. The germline V gene has CDR1 SGHAT and CDR2 FQNNGV. CDR3 residues: CASSQRAREGETQYF. In nucleotides, the CDR3 is TGTGCCAGCAGCCAAAGGGCCCGCGAGGGAGAGACCCAGTACTTC.

This clone has a single count. The rearrangement links TRBV2 to TRBJ1-1; D might be TRBD1 (6 bases). The germline V gene encodes CDR1 SNHLY and CDR2 FYNNEI. The CDR3 is 19 amino acids. V was clipped by 8 bases and J by 1 base, with 29 bases between them. CDR3 region: CASGRQAPFSQGSNTEAFF. The CDR3 DNA sequence: TGTGCCAGCGGGAGACAAGCGCCCTTCTCACAGGGTTCGAACACTGAAGCTTTCTTT.

V usage is TRBV6-5 and J usage is TRBJ2-2; 9 positions agree with TRBD2. V shed 4 bases, J shed 5 bases, and the junction held 8 bases outside the gene matches. Germline CDR1 MNHEY, CDR2 SVGAGI. The CDR3 length is 16 residues. As DNA, the CDR3 is TGTGCCAGCAGTTCGTCAGCGGGAGGTGGGACCGGGGAGCTGTTTTTT. It translates to CASSSSAGGGTGELFF.

The V gene is TRBV3-1 (or the pseudogene TRBV3-2), the J gene TRBJ1-1; D not resolved. The CDR3 consists of 14 residues. Germline values: CDR1 LGHDT, CDR2 YNNKEL (reference sequence). The V end lost 1 base, the J end lost 1 base, and 7 bases lay between the germline ends. For the CDR3, the DNA is TGTGCCAGCAGCCAAGCGGGCGGGAACACTGAAGCTTTCTTT. Protein sequence: CASSQAGGNTEAFF.

The chain combines TRBV5-4 with TRBJ1-2; TRBD1 agrees at 7 bases. Losses at the gene ends were 1 base for V and 2 bases for J; bases not matched to a gene: 2. Germline-derived CDR1 and CDR2 are SGHNT and YYREEE (reference sequence). The CDR3 runs 14 residues. CDR3 amino acids: CASSLWGQNYGYTF. The CDR3 nucleotides are TGTGCCAGCAGCTTGTGGGGACAGAACTATGGCTACACCTTC.

This clone was seen a single time. V gene TRBV5-4 combines with J gene TRBJ2-3; perhaps TRBD1 as D (6 bases). The CDR3 consists of 14 residues. Per germline, CDR1 SGHNT and CDR2 YYREEE (reference sequence). V dropped 0 bases and J dropped 4 bases, with 9 bases sitting between them. CDR3 sequence: CASSLGPGADTQYF. In nucleotides, the CDR3 is TGTGCCAGCAGCTTGGGTCCAGGGGCAGATACGCAGTATTTT.

The chain is built from TRBV29-1 and TRBJ1-1; 8 positions match TRBD1. V lost 3 bases, J lost 8 bases, and 5 bases stayed unmatched. Looked up from germline, CDR1 is SQVTM and CDR2 is ANQGSEA. This CDR3 is built from 12 residues. In DNA form, the CDR3 reads TGCAGCGTTGATAGGACAGGGAGCGAAGCTTTCTTT. Encoded protein: CSVDRTGSEAFF.

The genes are TRBV18 and TRBJ1-1, with D hard to call. V lost 0 bases, J lost 6 bases, and 14 bases lay in between. CDR1 and CDR2 (germline): KGHSH, LQKENI. The CDR3 runs to 15 residues. The CDR3: CASSPPASPSAEAFF. CDR3 nucleotides: TGTGCCAGCTCACCACCGGCCAGCCCGAGCGCTGAAGCTTTCTTT.

This clone has only one observation. The chain is built from TRBV11-2 and TRBJ2-1; the match to TRBD2 covers 8 bases. Germline CDR1 and CDR2: SGHAT and FQNNGV. The junction had 11 bases not matched to a gene; V was cut back by 3 bases and J by 7 bases. The CDR3 is 16 amino acids. The CDR3 loop is CASSFGEVAGINEQFF. CDR3 sequence (DNA): TGTGCCAGCAGCTTCGGCGAAGTAGCGGGAATTAATGAGCAGTTCTTC.

The chain has TRBV11-3 and TRBJ2-3, with 10 bases lining up with TRBD2. The CDR3 totals 16 residues. Germline lookup yields CDR1 SGHNT and CDR2 YENEEA. V was pared by 5 bases and J by 10 bases, with 15 bases of the junction left unmatched. The CDR3 loop reads CASSRSSGSRPGPQYF. The CDR3 DNA reads TGTGCCAGCAGCCGCTCTAGCGGGAGCCGCCCGGGTCCGCAGTATTTT.

This chain links TRBV4-1 with TRBJ2-2; D gene ambiguous. Trimming took off 3 bases at V and 1 base at J, with 6 bases between the two ends. In germline, CDR1 is MGHRA, CDR2 YSYEKL. The CDR3 is 14 residues long. This chain's CDR3 is CASSHPKNTGELFF. CDR3 DNA: TGCGCCAGCAGCCACCCCAAGAACACCGGGGAGCTGTTTTTT.

This clone was recorded once. V and J are TRBV29-1 and TRBJ2-6; D call uncertain. V was pared by 8 bases and J by 0 bases, with 11 bases between. Germline CDR1 reads SQVTM; CDR2 reads ANQGSEA. This CDR3 comprises 14 residues. CDR3 in amino acids: CSPAQLSGANVLTF. Written as DNA, the CDR3 is TGCAGCCCTGCACAACTCTCTGGGGCCAACGTCCTGACTTTC.

The chain couples TRBV19 to TRBJ1-6, with 8 nucleotides matching TRBD1. V shed 9 bases, J shed 4 bases, and the junction held 2 bases outside the gene matches. In germline, CDR1 is LNHDA, CDR2 SQIVND (reference sequence). CDR3 length: 13 amino acids. CDR3 DNA sequence: TGTGCCAGCGGACAGGGATATAATTCACCCCTCCACTTT. It encodes CASGQGYNSPLHF.

This clone showed up just once. V usage is TRBV10-3 and J usage is TRBJ1-2; TRBD1 is a possible D gene (5 bases). Per germline, CDR1 ENHRY and CDR2 SYGVKD. The CDR3 is 15 amino acids. The germline V and J ends were trimmed by 4 bases and 6 bases, with 18 bases remaining between them. The CDR3 spells CAISARGGDWDGYTF. The CDR3 DNA reads as TGTGCCATCAGTGCGCGGGGAGGGGATTGGGATGGCTACACCTTC.

This clone was seen a single time. The V and J genes are TRBV5-1 and TRBJ1-1, with D hard to call. The CDR3 runs to 12 residues. Per germline, CDR1 SGHRS and CDR2 YFSETQ. Deletions cut 4 bases from V and 2 bases from J, with 6 bases between. The chain's CDR3 is CASSPLNTEAFF. DNA for the CDR3: TGCGCCAGCAGCCCACTAAACACTGAAGCTTTCTTT.

This clone was detected once. One end of the junction is discordant with germline, which a read error may explain. The chain has TRBV3-1 (or the pseudogene TRBV3-2) and TRBJ2-2, with TRBD2 matching over 11 bases. There are 16 residues in the CDR3. From germline, CDR1 is LGHDT and CDR2 YNNKEL (reference sequence). This CDR3 is CASTQLAGEFNGELFF. DNA of the CDR3: TGTGCCAGCACCCAACTAGCGGGAGAATTTAACGGGGAGCTGTTTTTT.

The chain is built from TRBV19 and TRBJ2-3; TRBD2 agrees at 8 bases. The CDR3 contains 15 residues. V lost 5 bases and J lost 5; bases outside the gene matches: 9. The germline CDR1 and CDR2 sequences are LNHDA and SQIVND (reference sequence). The CDR3 is CASSGGLVAGDTQYF. As DNA, the CDR3 is TGTGCCAGTAGTGGGGGACTAGTGGCGGGAGATACGCAGTATTTT.

The chain has TRBV7-2 and TRBJ2-1; 8 bases are a match to TRBD2. From germline, CDR1 is SGHTA and CDR2 FQGNSA. Unmatched junction bases numbered 8, after V lost 7 bases and J lost 6 bases. The CDR3 is 14 amino acids. The CDR3 bases are TGTGCCAGCATCTTGACTAGCGTGGGCAATGAGCAGTTCTTC. It specifies CASILTSVGNEQFF. The complete variable domain, with remaining parts taken from reference TRBV7-2 and TRBJ2-1, reads GAGVSQSPSNKVTEKGKDVELRCDPISGHTALYWYRQSLGQGLEFLIYFQGNSAPDKSGLPSDRFSAERTGGSVSTLTIQRTQQEDSAVYLCASILTSVGNEQFFGPGTRLTVL.

The rearrangement links TRBV28 to TRBJ1-2, with D hard to call. The CDR3 runs 11 residues. V lost 10 bases, J lost 3 bases, and 9 bases lay in between. CDR1 and CDR2 (germline): MDHEN, SYDVKM. CDR3 amino acids: CAIREDYGYTF. The CDR3, as DNA: TGTGCCATCCGTGAAGACTATGGCTACACCTTC.

The chain employs TRBV12-3 or TRBV12-4 and TRBJ2-5; the match to TRBD2 covers 9 bases. J lost 5 bases, V lost 5 bases, and 3 bases had no gene match. This CDR3 is built from 13 residues. As DNA, the CDR3 is TGTGCCAGCAGTATAAGCGGGAGGGAGACCCAGTACTTC. Amino acid sequence: CASSISGRETQYF.

The chain uses TRBV30 and TRBJ1-2; 11 bases align to TRBD1. This CDR3 is built from 13 residues. The V segment lost 5 bases and the J segment 8 bases; nucleotides outside the gene matches: 7. The germline CDR1 and CDR2 sequences are GTSNPN and SVGIG (reference sequence). CDR3 in DNA: TGTGCCTGGCCCGGACAGGGGGCTGGGGGCTACACCTTC. Translating gives CAWPGQGAGGYTF.

This clone showed up just a few times. The CDR3 sequence is CASSLAGGGNSPLHF. CDR3 nucleotide sequence: TGTGCCAGCAGCTTGGCCGGGGGCGGAAATTCACCCCTCCACTTT. This sequence joins TRBV5-6 and TRBJ1-6, with D possibly matching TRBD1 (6 bases). V lost 0 bases and J lost 7, with 11 bases in between. Germline CDR1 SGHDT, CDR2 YYEEEE. The CDR3 covers 15 residues. The full variable domain, with the rest looked up from reference TRBV5-6 and TRBJ1-6, is DAGVTQSPTHLIKTRGQQVTLRCSPKSGHDTVSWYQQALGQGPQFIFQYYEEEERQRGNFPDRFSGHQFPNYSSELNVNALLLGDSALYLCASSLAGGGNSPLHFGNGTRLTVT.

V is TRBV15 and J is TRBJ2-2, with D possibly TRBD1 on 5 matching bases. Trimming pared 8 bases from V and 6 bases from J, leaving 16 bases between. The CDR3 loop spans 14 amino acids. The V gene's germline CDR1 is LNHNV and CDR2 YYDKDF (reference sequence). The CDR3 DNA follows: TGTGCCACCTCAAACAGGAATGCGGCCGGGGAGCTGTTTTTT. It codes for CATSNRNAAGELFF.

This clone was recorded once. DNA of the CDR3: TGTGCCAGCAGAATCTTGCAGGGGTGGGATGAGCAGTTCTTC. It encodes CASRILQGWDEQFF. The chain combines TRBV6-5 with TRBJ2-1; the D gene is possibly TRBD1 (6 bases). Trimming took 6 bases from V and 8 from J, leaving 17 bases between them. CDR1 and CDR2 (germline): MNHEY, SVGAGI. The CDR3 spans 14 residues.

The V and J genes are TRBV5-8 and TRBJ2-1; 9 bases are shared with TRBD2. V lost 0 bases to trimming and J lost 6 bases; unmatched junction nucleotides: 7. CDR1 and CDR2 from the germline V gene are SGHTS and YDEGEE. This CDR3 contains 16 residues. The CDR3 region is CASSLGIAGDGNEQFF. In DNA, the CDR3 is TGTGCCAGCAGCTTGGGTATAGCGGGAGACGGCAATGAGCAGTTCTTC.

J is TRBJ2-7 and V is TRBV30, with 9 bases that match TRBD1. CDR3 size: 16 residues. Germline-derived CDR1 and CDR2 are GTSNPN and SVGIG (reference sequence). With 1 base clipped from V and 4 bases from J, the junction kept 11 bases outside the gene matches. In DNA form, the CDR3 reads TGTGCCTGGAGTGGTGGGGACAGGGAGGTAGAGTACGAGCAGTACGTC. Residues: CAWSGGDREVEYEQYV.

The J gene is TRBJ2-3, the V gene TRBV4-1, with D possibly TRBD1 on 6 matching bases. CDR1 is MGHRA, CDR2 YSYEKL, per germline. The CDR3 consists of 14 residues. V shed 5 bases and J shed 2 bases, with 11 bases lying between them. CDR3 loop: CASSIGGSTDTQYF. The CDR3 bases are TGCGCCAGCAGCATAGGGGGATCCACAGATACGCAGTATTTT.

This clone was detected once. The rearrangement links TRBV5-1 to TRBJ1-1; D not resolved. V lost 1 base, J lost 1 base, and 5 bases lay in between. Germline lookup yields CDR1 SGHRS and CDR2 YFSETQ. The CDR3 contains 13 residues. The CDR3 reads CASSLTANTEAFF. The CDR3 DNA follows: TGCGCCAGCAGCTTGACAGCGAACACTGAAGCTTTCTTT. The full variable domain, in which reference TRBV5-1 and TRBJ1-1 provide the parts outside the CDR3, is KAGVTQTPRYLIKTRGQQVTLSCSPISGHRSVSWYQQTPGQGLQFLFEYFSETQRNKGNFPGRFSGRQFSNSRSEMNVSTLELGDSALYLCASSLTANTEAFFGQGTRLTVV.

The J gene is TRBJ1-1, the V gene TRBV28; a weak D match, TRBD1 (5 bases). CDR1 is MDHEN, CDR2 SYDVKM, per germline. The CDR3 covers 15 residues. V was pared by 5 bases and J by 0 bases, with 13 bases between. The CDR3 DNA is TGTGCCAGCAGTCCATGGACAATCATGAACACTGAAGCTTTCTTT. It is translated as CASSPWTIMNTEAFF. Complete variable domain (other parts from reference TRBV28 and TRBJ1-1): DVKVTQSSRYLVKRTGEKVFLECVQDMDHENMFWYRQDPGLGLRLIYFSYDVKMKEKGDIPEGYSVSREKKERFSLILESASTNQTSMYLCASSPWTIMNTEAFFGQGTRLTVV.

CDR3 amino acids: CASSLVPLGFGNEQFF. The CDR3 DNA reads as TGTGCCAGCAGCTTAGTTCCCTTGGGTTTCGGTAATGAGCAGTTCTTC. The chain joins TRBV7-9 to TRBJ2-1; the D is unclear. The V end was cut by 1 base, the J end by 7 bases, with 17 bases between. Germline assignment: CDR1 SEHNR and CDR2 FQNEAQ (reference sequence). The CDR3 has 16 amino acids.

The chain recombines TRBV7-5 with TRBJ2-1; the D call in the table, TRBD2, was not verified against the DNA. TRBV7-5 is a documented pseudogene. This CDR3 has 19 residues. CDR3 in DNA: TGTGTCAGAAGCTTATTCAATCGGTCTAAACTAGCGGACTACAATGAGCAGTTCTTC. It translates to CVRSLFNRSKLADYNEQFF.